This T cell receptor (beta chain) was retrieved from a study of T cells after yellow fever vaccination. Study outcomes and limitations: Overlap between CD4 and CD8 compartments was detected for a small share of clonotypes.

The CDR3 runs to 14 residues. The germline V and J ends were trimmed by 4 bases and 8 bases, with 17 bases remaining between them. Germline V CDR1 and CDR2: SGHAT, FQNNGV. This clonotype was counted a few times. Its matching antigen is unknown. UMIs were added to TCR cDNA along with a universal primer site when it was made by 5'RACE template switching. Using its own MiXCR run on the 5' RACE reads, TCRdb lists one record per CDR3 protein. The sample has some 300,000 distinct CDR3 sequences; around 9.3% are singletons. The rearrangement uses TRBV11-2 and TRBJ1-2; D possibly corresponds to TRBD1 (5 bases). Specimen: CD4+ T cells sorted from PBMCs, collected 5 days after the yellow fever booster vaccination. The receptor was derived from a man between 18 and 35 years old who received the YFV17D yellow fever vaccine. DNA for the CDR3: TGTGCCAGCAGCTCCCTTTGGAAGGGGAGCGGCTACACCTTC. Translation gives CASSSLWKGSGYTF.